What follows are 28 T cell receptor beta chains derived from one specimen sequenced in a study of T-cell reconstitution after alpha-beta-depleted transplantation in children. Unique molecular identifiers featured in how the TCRbeta library was prepared. TCRdb independently ran MiXCR on the PCR reads; one entry per CDR3 protein. The top ten clones hold roughly 5.4% of a sample with 450,000 to 500,000 distinct CDR3 sequences, 9.5% to 15% of them seen once. This specimen was PBMCs from the stem cell graft donor, taken from the stem cell graft. The receptors shown here come from a human donor who donated a stem cell graft to a child with combined immunodeficiency.

The chain has TRBV7-6 and TRBJ2-3, with D unresolved. The CDR3 has 15 amino acids. With 0 bases removed from V and 3 bases from J, the gap between germline ends came to 10 bases. In germline, CDR1 is SGHVS, CDR2 FNYEAQ. CDR3 region: CASSLASLVTDTQYF. CDR3 DNA sequence: TGTGCCAGCAGCTTAGCTAGTTTGGTAACAGATACGCAGTATTTT.

The V call is TRBV12-3 or TRBV12-4, the J call TRBJ2-2; the match to TRBD1 covers 10 bases. V lost 4 bases, J lost 6 bases, and 2 bases stayed unmatched. This CDR3 has 14 residues. This CDR3 is CASSWGQGPGELFF. CDR3 bases: TGTGCCAGCAGTTGGGGACAGGGGCCCGGGGAGCTGTTTTTT.

This clonotype was picked up a small number of times. The chain recombines TRBV7-3 with TRBJ2-1; maybe TRBD1 (6 bases). Germline V gene data show CDR1 as SGHTA and CDR2 as FQGTGA. CDR3 length: 15 amino acids. Trimming left V 1 base short and J 7 bases short, with 14 bases between. The CDR3 spells CASSLSGTPSNEQFF. DNA of the CDR3: TGTGCCAGCAGCTTAAGTGGGACACCCTCAAATGAGCAGTTCTTC.

This clonotype was seen at least ten times. The chain uses TRBV5-6 and TRBJ1-1; the D is unclear. Germline CDR1 SGHDT, CDR2 YYEEEE. The CDR3 runs 13 residues. Trimming shortened V by 4 bases and J by 7 bases, and 14 bases separated the two germline ends. The CDR3 protein is CASSAIGLREAFF. The CDR3 DNA sequence: TGTGCCAGCAGCGCAATAGGATTGCGTGAAGCTTTCTTT.

V and J are TRBV29-1 and TRBJ2-7; 9 bases line up with TRBD2. CDR3 length: 14 amino acids. V dropped 3 bases and J dropped 5; count of bases not matched to a gene: 8. Germline CDR1 reads SQVTM; CDR2 reads ANQGSEA. The DNA of the CDR3 is TGCAGCGTTGAGGGGCTAGCGGGATCTCACGAGCAGTACTTC. This gives the protein CSVEGLAGSHEQYF.

Ten or more counts support this clonotype. This rearrangement joins TRBV24-1 to TRBJ2-5; 8 nucleotides match TRBD1. Germline loops: CDR1 KGHDR, CDR2 SFDVKD. The J segment lost 5 bases and the V segment lost 3 bases, leaving 10 bases of the junction unmatched. The CDR3 totals 16 residues. CDR3 region: CATSDRHRGMRETQYF. In DNA form, the CDR3 reads TGTGCCACCAGTGATCGGCACAGGGGGATGAGGGAGACCCAGTACTTC.

This clonotype has at least ten counts. The J gene is TRBJ2-7, the V gene TRBV12-3 or TRBV12-4, with 7 nucleotides matching TRBD1. The CDR3 spans 14 residues. J was trimmed by 6 bases and V by 4 bases; bases with no gene match: 9. For the CDR3, the DNA is TGTGCCAGCAGTTGGACAGGCCCCGCGAGCGAGCAGTACTTC. It specifies CASSWTGPASEQYF.

In this sample, this clonotype turned up a few times. J is TRBJ1-2 and V is TRBV5-6, with TRBD1 as a possible D gene (6 bases). Deletions cut 3 bases from V and 8 bases from J, with 11 bases between. CDR3 length equals 12 residues. Germline V gives CDR1 SGHDT, CDR2 YYEEEE. The CDR3 DNA reads as TGTGCCAGCAGCTACAGGGTTGGAGGCTACACCTTC. Its protein product is CASSYRVGGYTF. Full variable domain (rest looked up from reference TRBV5-6 and TRBJ1-2): DAGVTQSPTHLIKTRGQQVTLRCSPKSGHDTVSWYQQALGQGPQFIFQYYEEEERQRGNFPDRFSGHQFPNYSSELNVNALLLGDSALYLCASSYRVGGYTFGSGTRLTVV.

The chain is built from TRBV6-2 or TRBV6-3 and TRBJ2-1, with D uncertain. The V end was cut by 6 bases, the J end by 5 bases, with 17 bases between. The CDR3 has 15 residues. Germline CDR1 is MNHEY and CDR2 is SVGEGT. The CDR3 sequence is CASSDGIRKNNEQFF. In DNA form, the CDR3 reads TGTGCCAGCAGCGACGGCATCAGAAAAAACAATGAGCAGTTCTTC.

The V and J genes are TRBV5-1 and TRBJ2-1; TRBD1 matches at 7 bases. The CDR3 length is 20 residues. V lost 0 bases, J lost 8 bases, and 23 bases stayed unmatched. The germline V gene has CDR1 SGHRS and CDR2 YFSETQ. The CDR3 here is CASSLAQRGYKTDRDDEQFF. The CDR3 nucleotides read TGCGCCAGCAGCTTGGCCCAGAGGGGATACAAGACCGACAGGGACGATGAGCAGTTCTTC.

At least ten counts were recorded for this clonotype. V gene TRBV29-1 combines with J gene TRBJ2-1, with 10 bases that match TRBD1. The germline gives CDR1 SQVTM, CDR2 ANQGSEA. This CDR3 region has 14 residues. V dropped 5 bases and J dropped 3; count of bases not matched to a gene: 4. The CDR3 DNA sequence: TGCAGCGTTCAGGGACAGGGGAACTACAATGAGCAGTTCTTC. This codes for CSVQGQGNYNEQFF.

The chain uses TRBV3-1 and TRBJ2-7, with D unresolved. CDR3 length: 14 amino acids. Trimming shortened V by 0 bases and J by 1 base, and 7 bases separated the two germline ends. The germline V gene encodes CDR1 LGHDT and CDR2 YNNKEL (reference sequence). The CDR3 DNA sequence: TGTGCCAGCAGCCAAGATGTGGTTTCCTACGAGCAGTACTTC. This translates into CASSQDVVSYEQYF.

This chain uses TRBV7-9 with TRBJ2-7; perhaps D is TRBD1 or TRBD2 (5 bases each). The germline V gene encodes CDR1 SEHNR and CDR2 FQNEAQ (reference sequence). The CDR3 consists of 15 residues. V lost 5 bases, J lost 3 bases, and 17 bases lay in between. This CDR3 reads CASSPDLGRIYEQYF. The CDR3 DNA sequence: TGTGCCAGCAGCCCAGACCTGGGACGGATCTACGAGCAGTACTTC. Combining the CDR3 with reference TRBV7-9 and TRBJ2-7 gives the whole variable domain DTGVSQNPRHKITKRGQNVTFRCDPISEHNRLYWYRQTLGQGPEFLTYFQNEAQLEKSRLLSDRFSAERPKGSFSTLEIQRTEQGDSAMYLCASSPDLGRIYEQYFGPGTRLTVT.

This clonotype was seen only a few times. This rearrangement joins TRBV27 to TRBJ2-1, with D tentatively TRBD2 (5 bases). The CDR3 covers 16 residues. With 0 bases removed from V and 0 bases from J, the gap between germline ends came to 9 bases. Germline assignment: CDR1 MNHEY and CDR2 SMNVEV (reference sequence). DNA of the CDR3: TGTGCCAGCAGTTTATCGGCCGGGATCTCCTACAATGAGCAGTTCTTC. Translation gives CASSLSAGISYNEQFF.

There are a few counts of this clonotype. The rearrangement joins TRBV18 to TRBJ2-6; perhaps TRBD1 as D (6 bases). This CDR3 has 17 residues. CDR1 is KGHSH and CDR2 is LQKENI in the germline V gene. The ends were cut back, 3 bases at V and 0 bases at J, with 12 bases in the middle. CDR3 sequence reads: CASSPDSVSSGANVLTF. CDR3 bases: TGTGCCAGCTCACCGGACAGTGTGTCCTCTGGGGCCAACGTCCTGACTTTC.

The table lists this clonotype with many counts. The chain combines TRBV9 with TRBJ1-2; 7 positions match TRBD1. The CDR3 spans 12 residues. The V gene end was trimmed by 3 bases and the J gene end by 4 bases; junction bases not matched to a gene: 0. Germline V lookup: CDR1 SGDLS, CDR2 YYNGEE. The CDR3 loop reads CASSGQGYGYTF. CDR3 DNA: TGTGCCAGCAGCGGACAGGGCTATGGCTACACCTTC.

This clonotype was recorded at least ten times. The chain recombines TRBV29-1 with TRBJ2-1, with 7 bases aligning to TRBD1. Looked up from germline, CDR1 is SQVTM and CDR2 is ANQGSEA. This CDR3 spans 14 amino acids. V dropped 7 bases and J dropped 6; count of bases not matched to a gene: 12. The CDR3 DNA reads as TGCAGCGCCCAGGACAGGTCGGAGGTCAATGAGCAGTTCTTC. Protein sequence: CSAQDRSEVNEQFF.

Many counts were recorded for this clonotype. This chain uses TRBV6-2 or TRBV6-3 with TRBJ2-1; TRBD2 might be the D (5 bases). CDR1 and CDR2 (germline): MNHEY, SVGEGT. V dropped 7 bases and J dropped 6 bases, with 19 bases sitting between them. CDR3 size: 15 residues. The CDR3 spells CASTKGLSSTNEQFF. CDR3 nucleotide sequence: TGTGCCAGCACGAAAGGACTTTCCTCCACCAATGAGCAGTTCTTC.

This clonotype was counted at least ten times. The chain uses TRBV5-1 and TRBJ2-5, with D possibly being TRBD1 (5 bases). This CDR3 has 14 amino acids. The V gene's germline CDR1 is SGHRS and CDR2 YFSETQ. The V end lost 4 bases, the J end lost 3 bases, and 13 bases lay between the germline ends. The CDR3 nucleotides are TGCGCCAGCAGCCTGATGGGCAGGGAAGAGACCCAGTACTTC. Protein: CASSLMGREETQYF.

This clonotype was seen many times. The genes are TRBV20-1 and TRBJ2-3, with TRBD2 matching over 7 bases. V lost 1 base, J lost 6 bases, and 7 bases stayed unmatched. Germline values: CDR1 DFQATT, CDR2 SNEGSKA (reference sequence). CDR3 length: 14 residues. CDR3: CSARVSGILDTQYF. The CDR3 coding sequence is TGCAGTGCTAGAGTAAGCGGGATACTTGATACGCAGTATTTT.

The rearrangement joins TRBV9 to TRBJ2-1, with 8 bases aligning to TRBD2. The germline CDR1 and CDR2 sequences are SGDLS and YYNGEE. The CDR3 spans 15 residues. V dropped 4 bases and J dropped 3; count of bases not matched to a gene: 6. The CDR3 sequence: CASSPVAGYYNEQFF. CDR3 DNA: TGTGCCAGCAGCCCAGTAGCGGGATACTACAATGAGCAGTTCTTC.

This clonotype came up a few times. The rearrangement joins TRBV7-2 to TRBJ2-4; 8 nucleotides line up with TRBD1. V was clipped by 1 base and J by 6 bases; unmatched bases: 5. This CDR3 is 15 amino acids long. CDR1 and CDR2 from the germline V gene are SGHTA and FQGNSA. The CDR3 nucleotides read TGTGCCAGCAGCTTAGGTGGGGGGACAGGAAACATTCAGTACTTC. It codes for CASSLGGGTGNIQYF.

This clonotype was observed at least ten times. The chain couples TRBV29-1 to TRBJ2-2; D is perhaps TRBD1 or TRBD2 (5 bases each). Germline-derived CDR1 and CDR2 are SQVTM and ANQGSEA. Trimming pared 7 bases from V and 3 bases from J, leaving 15 bases between. The CDR3 is 14 amino acids. Here the CDR3 reads CSGGGGLDTGELFF. DNA of the CDR3: TGCAGCGGGGGTGGGGGATTGGACACCGGGGAGCTGTTTTTT.

J is TRBJ2-7 and V is TRBV4-3; TRBD1 agrees at 7 bases. The V segment lost 0 bases and the J segment 6 bases; nucleotides outside the gene matches: 8. The germline gives CDR1 LGHNA, CDR2 YSLEER. The CDR3 has 15 residues. The CDR3, as DNA: TGCGCCAGCAGCCAAGATTCGAGGGGGCCGGGCGAGCAGTACTTC. Amino acids: CASSQDSRGPGEQYF.

This clonotype was seen repeatedly, ten times or more. CDR3 in amino acids: CASSRGRSNEKLFF. For the CDR3, the DNA is TGTGCCAGCAGCCGGGGACGGTCTAATGAAAAACTGTTTTTT. V usage is TRBV7-2 and J usage is TRBJ1-4; tentatively, D is TRBD1 (5 bases). Germline values: CDR1 SGHTA, CDR2 FQGNSA. The CDR3 sequence is 14 residues long. V was clipped by 5 bases and J by 3 bases, with 10 bases between them.

V usage is TRBV29-1 and J usage is TRBJ2-5; no clear D. V was trimmed by 4 bases and J by 3 bases, leaving 9 bases between them. The CDR3 extends over 12 amino acids. Germline V lookup: CDR1 SQVTM, CDR2 ANQGSEA. The CDR3 loop is CSVGDQKETQYF. CDR3 DNA: TGCAGCGTTGGAGACCAGAAAGAGACCCAGTACTTC.

In this sample, this clonotype turned up a few times. This chain joins TRBV4-2 and TRBJ2-7; the match to TRBD1 covers 9 bases. Germline values: CDR1 LGHNA, CDR2 YNFKEQ. The CDR3 is 15 residues long. With V trimmed by 0 bases and J by 2 bases, 2 bases remained unmatched. CDR3 nucleotide sequence: TGTGCCAGCAGCCAAGAAGGGACAGGGACCTACGAGCAGTACTTC. It translates to CASSQEGTGTYEQYF.

In its sample, this clonotype was seen many times. The gene calls are TRBV6-1 and TRBJ2-2; D unclear. The CDR3 is made up of 14 amino acids. Germline V gene data show CDR1 as MNHNS and CDR2 as SASEGT. Trimming removed 6 bases at V and 1 base at J, with 9 bases between. The chain's CDR3 is CASRFGQNTGELFF. Here the CDR3 DNA reads TGTGCCAGCAGGTTTGGGCAGAACACCGGGGAGCTGTTTTTT.